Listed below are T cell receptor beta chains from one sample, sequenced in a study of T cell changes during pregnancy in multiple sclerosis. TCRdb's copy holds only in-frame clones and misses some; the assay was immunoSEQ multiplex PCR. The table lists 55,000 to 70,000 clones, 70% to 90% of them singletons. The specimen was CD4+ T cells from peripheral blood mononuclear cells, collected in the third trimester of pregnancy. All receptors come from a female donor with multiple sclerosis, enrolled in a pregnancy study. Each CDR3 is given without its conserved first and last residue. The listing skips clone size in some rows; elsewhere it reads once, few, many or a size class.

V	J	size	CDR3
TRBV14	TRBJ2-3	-	ASSQGFHLLGDTQY
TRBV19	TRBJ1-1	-	ASSIRTGRRAEAF
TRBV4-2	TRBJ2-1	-	ASSPASASGGTYNEQF
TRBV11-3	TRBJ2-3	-	ASSLGRREIDTQY
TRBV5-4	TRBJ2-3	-	ASTLGRGDTQY
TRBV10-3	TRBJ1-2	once	ATNLGQGAEGYT
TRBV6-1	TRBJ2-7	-	ASYLGGGPYEQY
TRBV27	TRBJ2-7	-	ASSRSGTGVGYEQY
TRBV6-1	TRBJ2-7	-	ASRRNRGRHEQY
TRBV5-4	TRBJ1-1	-	ASSLDIILASEAF
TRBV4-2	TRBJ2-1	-	ASSQAWQTSGSYNEQF
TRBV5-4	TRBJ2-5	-	ASSKDRWGETQY
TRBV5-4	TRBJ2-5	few	ASSLQGAQETQY
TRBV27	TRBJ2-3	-	ASKDLSGFTDTQY
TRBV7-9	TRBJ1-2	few	ASSGQGAFYGYT
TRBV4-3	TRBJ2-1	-	ASSQDHLAGGYNEQF
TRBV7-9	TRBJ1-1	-	ASSLDRVTEAF
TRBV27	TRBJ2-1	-	ASSLDRVLSYNEQF
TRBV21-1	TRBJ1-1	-	ASSRQGRHTEAF
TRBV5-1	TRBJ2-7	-	ASSRDRGAYEQY
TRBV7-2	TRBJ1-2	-	ASSFDVQGGDGYT
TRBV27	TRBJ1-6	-	ASSLGTAFHNSPLH
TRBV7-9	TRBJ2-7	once	ASSDNRLAGAYEQY
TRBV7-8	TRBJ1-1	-	ASSFDRGGNTEAF
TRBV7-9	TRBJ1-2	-	ASSSGGGRHGYT
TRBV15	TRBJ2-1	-	ATSRSSGVNEQF
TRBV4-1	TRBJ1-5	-	ASSQATDSNQPQH
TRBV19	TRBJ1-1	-	ASTQGADTEAF
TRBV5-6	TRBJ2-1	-	ASSLVRTSEQF
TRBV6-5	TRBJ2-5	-	ASSYSRFGETQY
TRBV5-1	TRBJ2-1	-	ASSPEGESYNEQF
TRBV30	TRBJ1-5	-	AWSSGDQPQH
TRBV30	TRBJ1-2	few	AWTRTGPYT
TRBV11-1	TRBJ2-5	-	ASSVGQQETQY
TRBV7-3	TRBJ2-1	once	ASSSGRVGSNEQF
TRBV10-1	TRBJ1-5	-	ASSANSGMSQPQH
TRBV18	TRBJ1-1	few	ASSPRSGGTEAF
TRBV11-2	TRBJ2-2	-	ASSLVLQGGAGELF
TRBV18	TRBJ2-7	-	ASSPPWGQEYEQY
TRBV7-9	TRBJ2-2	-	ASSPPGTGADTGELF
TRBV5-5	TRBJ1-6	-	ASSLTGDSPLH
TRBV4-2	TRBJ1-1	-	ASKGQGQGFTEAF
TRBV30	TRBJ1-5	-	AWSVRGNQPQH
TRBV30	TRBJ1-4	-	AWSVGGGVF
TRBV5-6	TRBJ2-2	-	ASSLVPGDRFANTGELF
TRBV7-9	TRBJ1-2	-	ASSIEGAGGYT
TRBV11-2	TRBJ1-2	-	ASSLGTAFGYGYT
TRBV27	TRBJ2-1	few	ASSRGGLARRVEQF
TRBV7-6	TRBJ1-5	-	ASSAVGTLYSNQPQH
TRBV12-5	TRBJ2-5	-	ASGRGRLETQY
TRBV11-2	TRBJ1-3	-	ASSPLFSSGNTIY
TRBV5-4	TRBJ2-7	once	ASSPLPGLALPSYEQY